The 5 T cell receptor beta chains below come from one sample, sequenced in a study of cytomegalovirus exposure and HLA in healthy donors. In the PCR, 60 Vbeta and 13 Jbeta primers were used. Sequenced by immunoSEQ multiplex PCR; TCRdb stores in-frame clones only, minus some. The table has approximately 150,000 clones, roughly 80% seen once. Sequenced input: PBMCs. These receptors all stem from a female donor in good health and CMV-seronegative.

This chain uses TRBV9 with TRBJ1-3; D gene uncertain. This CDR3 spans 18 amino acids. The V and J ends lost 0 bases and 0 bases respectively, with 16 bases between them. From germline, CDR1 is SGDLS and CDR2 YYNGEE. This CDR3 is CASSVAPFEDYSGNTIYF. The CDR3 DNA reads TGTGCCAGCAGCGTAGCCCCGTTTGAGGATTACTCTGGAAACACCATATATTTT.

The V gene is TRBV18, the J gene TRBJ2-7; the D gene is possibly TRBD1 (6 bases). CDR3 size: 14 residues. The V end lost 1 base, the J end lost 6 bases, and 13 bases lay between the germline ends. In germline, CDR1 is KGHSH, CDR2 LQKENI. The CDR3 nucleotides read TGTGCCAGCTCACCACTTCAGGACAGAGGCGAGCAGTACTTC. Protein sequence: CASSPLQDRGEQYF.

The chain links TRBV9 to TRBJ2-3; perhaps TRBD2 as D (5 bases). Germline CDR1 SGDLS, CDR2 YYNGEE. The length of the CDR3 is 16 residues. Trimming pared 0 bases from V and 0 bases from J, leaving 11 bases between. CDR3 sequence (DNA): TGTGCCAGCAGCGTAGGACGAGGGTTAAGCACAGATACGCAGTATTTT. This sequence encodes CASSVGRGLSTDTQYF.

The rearrangement links TRBV2 to TRBJ1-4; no firm D call. Germline lookup yields CDR1 SNHLY and CDR2 FYNNEI. V was clipped by 6 bases and J by 8 bases, with 19 bases between them. The CDR3 extends over 15 amino acids. The CDR3 DNA reads TGTGCCAGCAGCCCCGGTGGGCCTCGCGTAGAAAAACTGTTTTTT. It yields the protein CASSPGGPRVEKLFF.

This chain links TRBV7-2 with TRBJ1-4; 8 bases are shared with TRBD1. This CDR3 comprises 17 residues. The V gene's germline CDR1 is SGHTA and CDR2 FQGNSA. J lost 1 base, V lost 5 bases, and 9 bases had no gene match. CDR3 protein: CASSTPGQVGTNEKLFF. The CDR3 DNA sequence: TGTGCCAGCAGCACCCCGGGACAGGTTGGAACTAATGAAAAACTGTTTTTT.